The present TCR beta chain was sequenced within a study of graft-versus-host responses after intestinal transplantation (dated by TCRdb to about 2021). With respect to the entire study: Multivisceral, liver-intestinal, or isolated intestinal transplants were received by the recipients. Donor T cell macrochimerism was defined as a peak of at least 4% donor T cells among recipient peripheral blood mononuclear cells. The cohort enrolled fewer than 25 intestinal transplant recipients including one retransplant, and a few patients lacking pretransplant specimens were excluded. Every recipient was given anti-thymocyte globulin induction, then maintenance tacrolimus and steroids for 2 to 4 years. Rather than being sequenced by the commercial service, samples from a few later patients were sequenced in-house on an Illumina MiSeq and processed with MiXCR. Alloreactive clones were identified by sequencing pre-transplant mixed lymphocyte reaction products and comparing these products with unstimulated pre-transplant donor and recipient T cells. After intestinal transplantation, graft-versus-host and host-versus-graft alloreactive T cell clones in the graft, circulation and bone marrow were tracked using bulk TCR-beta CDR3 sequencing.

To prepare the library, the immunoSEQ multiplex PCR assay was applied. Adaptive Biotechnologies carried out high-throughput TCR-beta CDR3 sequencing of genomic DNA for most patients. In the authors' own workflow: TCR sequencing data for roughly 20 patients were retrieved from Adaptive's ImmunoSEQ software; three other patients were processed with MiXCR and VDJtools. CDR3 nucleotide sequences shared between donor and recipient were removed because their origin could not be assigned. Alloreactive clones required at least 2-fold expansion over unstimulated cells and minimum CFSE-low frequency of 0.002% (template counts) or 0.001% (read counts). Clones detected in sequenced pre-transplant spleen, lymph node, or MLR CFSE-low populations of the donor or recipient were defined as mappable. The cumulative frequency of alloreactive clones was calculated as a percentage of all sequences, weighted by copy number. TCRdb holds this immuneACCESS table with in-frame rearrangements only. Some clones are missing; in checked studies, unresolved V genes explain under half, and the rest has no known cause. V, J and clone size were drawn from that table, and D and trimming were deduced from the DNA. Recorded for this sample are roughly 80,000 clones; 80% to 95% of them occurred a single time. About 0.67% of the sample is taken by the ten largest.

Points the paper makes about the study in general: The relatively low number and heterogeneity of intestinal transplant patients limited the conclusions. Early after transplant, declines in HvG clones were associated with peak levels of circulating GvH clones. In the allografts of patients with donor T cell macrochimerism, GvH to HvG T cell clonal ratios were high. GvH clones were found in recipient bone marrow, and some of the GvH clones appeared earlier in ileal mucosa or blood, which is consistent with an intestinal mucosal origin.

About this clone itself: Its antigen is still unknown. No base quality information exists; no much larger clone differs at one position.

Trimming costs V 6 bases and J 3 bases, and their ends lie 12 bases apart. The CDR3 goes from the cysteine to the phenylalanine over 13 residues. Left in the record is the CDR3 DNA by itself, 39 bases read in frame from the first base. Via the germline V gene (reference sequence), CDR1 is MNHEY and CDR2 SMNVEV. In the first month after transplant, blood samples were collected up to 4 times, and after that at least monthly when available. The sequence joins TRBV27 to TRBJ2-7, with a weak D call of TRBD2 (5 bases match). Sequenced here: PBMCs, sampled 98 days after intestinal transplantation. The sequence came from a human patient who received an intestinal transplant, so some T cells may come from the graft donor. The base sequence is TGTGCCAGCAGGGGAGACGGATACTACGAGCAGTACTTC. Its protein is CASRGDGYYEQYF.